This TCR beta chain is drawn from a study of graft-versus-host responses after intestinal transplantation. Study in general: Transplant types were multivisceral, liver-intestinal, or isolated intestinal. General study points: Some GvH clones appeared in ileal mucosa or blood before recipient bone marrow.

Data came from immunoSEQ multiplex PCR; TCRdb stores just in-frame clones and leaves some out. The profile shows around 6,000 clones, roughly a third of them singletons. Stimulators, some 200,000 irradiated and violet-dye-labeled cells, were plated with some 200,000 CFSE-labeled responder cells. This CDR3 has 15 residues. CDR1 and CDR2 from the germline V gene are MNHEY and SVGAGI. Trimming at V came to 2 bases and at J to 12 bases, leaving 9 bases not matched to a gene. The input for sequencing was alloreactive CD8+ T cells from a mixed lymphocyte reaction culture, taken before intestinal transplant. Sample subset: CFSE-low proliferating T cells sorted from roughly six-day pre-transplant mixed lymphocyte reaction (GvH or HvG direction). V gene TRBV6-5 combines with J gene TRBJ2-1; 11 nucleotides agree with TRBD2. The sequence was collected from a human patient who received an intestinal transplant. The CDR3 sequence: CASSYASGGLGGQFF. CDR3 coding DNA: TGTGCCAGCAGTTACGCTAGCGGGGGGCTGGGGGGGCAGTTCTTC.